The rows below give T cell receptor beta chains drawn from one sample of a study of T cell changes during pregnancy in multiple sclerosis. The protocol was immunoSEQ multiplex PCR, while the TCRdb copy is restricted to in-frame clones and leaves out a portion. This table has roughly 39,000 clones, more than 75% appearing once. Sequenced material: PBMCs (not recorded whether the cells were cultured). These receptors were taken from a female donor with multiple sclerosis, enrolled in a pregnancy study. CDR3s leave out the opening cysteine and the closing phenylalanine or tryptophan.

j_gene,v_gene,CDR3aa
TRBJ1-1,TRBV30,AWTPTGSEAF
TRBJ1-2,TRBV7-2,ASRPKQGSGYGYT
TRBJ2-2,TRBV6-1,ASRGEVAIGELF
TRBJ2-1,TRBV5-5,ASSFTGTSGRESYNEQF
TRBJ2-1,TRBV6-5,ATLVTSGSYNEQF
TRBJ1-2,TRBV2,ASSERGSNGYT
TRBJ2-2,TRBV11-2,ASSLGATEVTGELF
TRBJ2-3,TRBV5-6,ASSFGRTSGRSDTQY
TRBJ2-1,TRBV28,ASSFSGTYNEQF
TRBJ2-4,TRBV7-4,ASSPRVSGENIQY
TRBJ2-7,TRBV5-6,ASSSGGYEQY
TRBJ1-5,TRBV27,ASSYTDNQPQH
TRBJ2-5,TRBV5-6,ASSLVAIETQY
TRBJ1-2,TRBV11-2,ASSFKEAGAHYGYT
TRBJ2-7,TRBV2,ASEPRLGLAGAGRDEQY
TRBJ1-2,TRBV28,ASSPGGQGANYGYT
TRBJ2-4,TRBV5-1,ASYPGQTVRGAKNIQY
TRBJ2-1,TRBV28,ASLTSGGGNEQF
TRBJ2-3,TRBV5-4,ASSLVIAGGMRDTQY
TRBJ2-3,TRBV4-3,ASSPETGSTDTQY
TRBJ1-1,TRBV2,ASRLQGVSTEAF
TRBJ2-1,TRBV25-1,ASSEGLAGVRQF
TRBJ2-5,TRBV28,ASSSRETQY
TRBJ2-4,TRBV5-4,ASSLVMGGAKNIQY
TRBJ2-3,TRBV5-4,ASSLRAGGSTDTQY
TRBJ1-2,TRBV7-9,ASSFSGGLNYGYT
TRBJ1-1,TRBV6-5,ASSYAGMNTEAF
TRBJ2-2,TRBV6-1,ASTLPLDPGELF
TRBJ1-2,TRBV7-3,ASSSHSSNYGYT
TRBJ1-1,TRBV29-1,SATWGTEAF
TRBJ1-3,TRBV7-8,ASSSSTRPLSGNTIY
TRBJ2-7,TRBV18,ASRTSGSAYEQY
TRBJ2-3,TRBV7-2,ASSPLPPDTQY
TRBJ2-6,TRBV4-2,ASSQDEGGSGANVLT
TRBJ2-7,TRBV4-2,ASSQVLGTPYEQY
TRBJ2-7,TRBV7-9,ASSSDEDTYEQY
TRBJ2-5,TRBV6-5,ASSYPGLAGGETQY
TRBJ2-7,TRBV7-2,ASSPGQAYYEQY
TRBJ1-2,TRBV5-6,ASSLGQRYGYT
TRBJ2-5,TRBV29-1,SASTGQETQY
TRBJ2-3,TRBV5-1,ATTRAPGTSATSTDTQY